Below, one T cell receptor beta chain is given with its context. V shed 2 bases and J shed 4 bases, with 11 bases lying between them. The germline gives CDR1 SGHAT, CDR2 FQDESV (reference sequence). The CDR3 runs 14 residues. This entry is derived from a study of T-cell memory formation after mild COVID-19. TCRdb analysed the 5' RACE reads with MiXCR anew, one entry per CDR3 protein. The profile shows roughly 610,000 distinct CDR3 sequences, approximately 15% of them singletons. Input material: PBMCs or a T cell subset sorted from them (not recorded which). The clonotype comes from an adult woman who had mild COVID-19 (a few samples of this study predate the infection). Cell type and time point are not known. The chain links TRBV11-1 to TRBJ2-5; D is unclear. CDR3 sequence: CASSLNSGGETQYF. Here the CDR3 DNA reads TGTGCCAGCAGCTTAAACTCGGGCGGAGAGACCCAGTACTTC.